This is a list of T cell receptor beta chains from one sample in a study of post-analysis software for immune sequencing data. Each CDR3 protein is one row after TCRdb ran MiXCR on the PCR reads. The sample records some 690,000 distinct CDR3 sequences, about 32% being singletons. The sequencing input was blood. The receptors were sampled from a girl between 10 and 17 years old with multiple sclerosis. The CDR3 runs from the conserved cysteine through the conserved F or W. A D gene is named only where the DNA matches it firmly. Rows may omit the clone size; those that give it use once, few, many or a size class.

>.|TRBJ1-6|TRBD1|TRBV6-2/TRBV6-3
TGTGCCACCTGGAACAGGGGGGTAGGATCACCCCTCCACTTT
CATWNRGVGSPLHF
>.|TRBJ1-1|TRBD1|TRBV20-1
TGCAGTGCTAGACCGGACAGGGCCATGAACACTGAAGCTTTCTTT
CSARPDRAMNTEAFF
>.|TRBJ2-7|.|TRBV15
TGTGCCACCAGCAGAGCTGGGACCGGACCGTACGAGCAGTACTTC
CATSRAGTGPYEQYF
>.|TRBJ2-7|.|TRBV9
TGTGCCAGCAGCGCTAGGGGCATTGAGCAGTACTTC
CASSARGIEQYF
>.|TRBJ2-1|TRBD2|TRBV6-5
TGTGCCAGCAGTTACCAAATAGCGGGGGCCTACAATGAGCAGTTCTTC
CASSYQIAGAYNEQFF
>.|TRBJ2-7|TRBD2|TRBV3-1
TGTGCCAGCAGCCAGCTGAATAGCGGGAGAAATGAGCAGTACTTC
CASSQLNSGRNEQYF
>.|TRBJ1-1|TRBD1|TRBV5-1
TGCGCCAGCAGCCGGACAGGAGCGAACACTGAAGCTTTCTTT
CASSRTGANTEAFF
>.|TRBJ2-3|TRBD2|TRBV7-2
TGTGCCAGCAGCTTCTGGGGCGGGAGGGCAGATACGCAGTATTTT
CASSFWGGRADTQYF
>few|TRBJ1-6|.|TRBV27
TGTGCCAGCAGTTTATCAGGGGTGGGCTCACCCCTCCACTTT
CASSLSGVGSPLHF
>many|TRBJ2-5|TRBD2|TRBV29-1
TGCAGCGTCGGGGGATCGACTAGCGGGATAGAGACCCAGTACTTC
CSVGGSTSGIETQYF
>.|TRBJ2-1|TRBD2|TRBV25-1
TGTGCCAGCAGTGGGACGACCCACGGGACTAGCGGGGGGGCTAACGATGAGCAGTTCTTC
CASSGTTHGTSGGANDEQFF
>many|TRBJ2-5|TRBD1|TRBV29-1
TGCAGCGTTGAAGGGGGGACAGGATCCTACGAGACCCAGTACTTC
CSVEGGTGSYETQYF
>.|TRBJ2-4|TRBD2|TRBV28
TGTGCCAGCAGTACCGACACGGGGGGGAACATTCAGTACTTC
CASSTDTGGNIQYF
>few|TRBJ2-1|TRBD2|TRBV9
TGTGCCAGCAGCGTAGCTACTCGGGGACTACAGAATGAGCAGTTCTTC
CASSVATRGLQNEQFF
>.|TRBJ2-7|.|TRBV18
TGTGCCAGCTCACCAGCGGCCAGCGAGCAGTACTTC
CASSPAASEQYF
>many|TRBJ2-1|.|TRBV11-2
TGTGCCAGCAGCTTAGCCGGGGGCGGCGATTACTACAATGAGCAGTTCTTC
CASSLAGGGDYYNEQFF
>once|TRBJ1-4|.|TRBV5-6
TGTGCCAGCAGCCCCCCGCAGCGGGGTGAAAAACTGTTTTTT
CASSPPQRGEKLFF
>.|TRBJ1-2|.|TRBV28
TGTGCCAGCAGTAAGACCAGGGATGGCTACACCTTC
CASSKTRDGYTF
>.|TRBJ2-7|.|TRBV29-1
TGCAGCGTGGAGATAGGGTACAATGAGCAGTACTTC
CSVEIGYNEQYF
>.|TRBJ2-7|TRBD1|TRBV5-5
TGTGCCGGCAGCCCCGGACAGGGACCCTACGAGCAGTACTTC
CAGSPGQGPYEQYF
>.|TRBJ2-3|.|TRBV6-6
TGTGCCAGCAGTTACAACAGGCAAGATGCGCAGTATTTT
CASSYNRQDAQYF
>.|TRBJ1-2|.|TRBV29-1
TGCAGCGTTGAATCGGGCCACCTCTATGGCTACACCTTC
CSVESGHLYGYTF
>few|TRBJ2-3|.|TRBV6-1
TGTGCCAGCACTCCCACTACGGGAAGAAGCACAGATACGCAGTATTTT
CASTPTTGRSTDTQYF
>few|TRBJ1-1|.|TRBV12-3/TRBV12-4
TGTGCCAGCAACCGTAAGGTGAACACTGAAGCTTTCTTT
CASNRKVNTEAFF
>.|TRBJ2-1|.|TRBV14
TGTGCCAGCAGCCGAACCGGGACAAAGAACAATGAGCAGTTCTTC
CASSRTGTKNNEQFF
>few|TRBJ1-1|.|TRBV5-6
TGTGCCAGCAGCTTGGCTACAGGGTGGACTGAAGCTTTCTTT
CASSLATGWTEAFF
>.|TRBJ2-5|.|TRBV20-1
TGCAGTGCTAGGAACCCAGTGGGACTCCAAGAGACCCAGTACTTC
CSARNPVGLQETQYF
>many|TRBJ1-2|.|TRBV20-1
TGCGGCGTAGGGGGGTCCACTAACTATGGCTACACCTTC
CGVGGSTNYGYTF
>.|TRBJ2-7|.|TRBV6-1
TGTGCCGGCACGGGGGTGTCCTACGAGCAGTACTTC
CAGTGVSYEQYF
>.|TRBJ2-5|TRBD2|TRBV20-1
TGCAGTGCTCTAAAAAGGGGGACTAGGGTGGAGACCCAGTACTTC
CSALKRGTRVETQYF
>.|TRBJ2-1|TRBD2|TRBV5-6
TGTGCCAGCAGGGGGACTAGCGGGAGGCCGCGAAAATCCTACAATGAGCAGTTCTTC
CASRGTSGRPRKSYNEQFF
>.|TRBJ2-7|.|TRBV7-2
TGTGCCAGCAGCTTTCCAGGGACCGTCGAGCAGTACTTC
CASSFPGTVEQYF
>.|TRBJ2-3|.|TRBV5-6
TGTGCCAGCAGCTGGCGGCACGGGGCCTCAGATACGCAGTATTTT
CASSWRHGASDTQYF
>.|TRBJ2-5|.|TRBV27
TGTGCCAGCAGTTTACCCCCCAGCCCGCCCCAGGAGACCCAGTACTTC
CASSLPPSPPQETQYF
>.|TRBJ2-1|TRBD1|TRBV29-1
TGCAGCGTTGACAAGGTCTGGACAGGGGGAAATGAGCAGTTCTTC
CSVDKVWTGGNEQFF
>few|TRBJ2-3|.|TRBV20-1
TGCAGTGCTCTATCACAGGGCGATACGCAGTATTTT
CSALSQGDTQYF
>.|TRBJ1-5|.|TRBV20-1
TGCAGTGCGAGAGCGGCGAATCAGCCCCAGCATTTT
CSARAANQPQHF
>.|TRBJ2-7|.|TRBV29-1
TGCAGCGTTGGATCGACAGCCGACTACGAGCAGTACTTC
CSVGSTADYEQYF
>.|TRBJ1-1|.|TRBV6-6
TGTGCCAGCAGTTACACAGGGTACACTGAAGCTTTCTTT
CASSYTGYTEAFF
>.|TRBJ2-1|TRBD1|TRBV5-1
TGCGCCAGCAGCGGCGGGACAGGGGACTACAATGAGCAGTTCTTC
CASSGGTGDYNEQFF
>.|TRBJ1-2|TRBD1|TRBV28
TGTGCCAGCAGTGAGCGGACAGGGCAATATGGCTACACCTTC
CASSERTGQYGYTF
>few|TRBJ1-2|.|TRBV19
TGTGCCAGTAGTAATTCTGACATAGTCAACTATGGCTACACCTTC
CASSNSDIVNYGYTF
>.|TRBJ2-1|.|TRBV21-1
TGTGCCAGCAGCCCGGGCCCAGGGGTAGGCAATGAGCAGTTCTTC
CASSPGPGVGNEQFF
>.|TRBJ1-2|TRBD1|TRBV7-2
TGTGCCAGCAGCTCCGGGACAGGGAGTTTCTATGGCTACACCTTC
CASSSGTGSFYGYTF
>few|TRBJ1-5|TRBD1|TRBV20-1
TGCAGTGCTCGGGACAGGGGACAAGGTCAGCCCCAGCATTTT
CSARDRGQGQPQHF
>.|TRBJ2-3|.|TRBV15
TGTGCCACCAGCAGGGGTGGGACTCCTAAGCAGTATTTT
CATSRGGTPKQYF
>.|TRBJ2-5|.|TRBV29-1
TGCAGCGTTGAAGTTACAGGTGGAGAGACCCAGTACTTC
CSVEVTGGETQYF
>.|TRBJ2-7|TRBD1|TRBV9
TGTGCCAGCGCTTCGGGACAGCACTCCTACGAGCAGTACTTC
CASASGQHSYEQYF
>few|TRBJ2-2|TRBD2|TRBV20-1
TGCAGTGCTAGAGATCTGGGTAGCGGGAAACCGAACACCGGGGAGCTGTTTTTT
CSARDLGSGKPNTGELFF
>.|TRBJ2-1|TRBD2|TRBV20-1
TGCAGTGCTTCCGGGACTAGCGGGAGGGCATGGTACAACGATGAGCAGTTCTTC
CSASGTSGRAWYNDEQFF
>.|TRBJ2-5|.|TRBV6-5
TGTGCCAGCAGTAGAGCGAGGGAGACCCAGTACTTC
CASSRARETQYF
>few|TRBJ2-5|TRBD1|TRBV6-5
TGTGCCAGCAGTTACCCTAAACAGGGGTGGTCGGACCAAGAGACCCAGTACTTC
CASSYPKQGWSDQETQYF
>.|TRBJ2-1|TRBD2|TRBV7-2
TGTGCCAGCAGCTCCCCCCAGGGACTAGGGGTGGAGACCCAGTTCTTC
CASSSPQGLGVETQFF
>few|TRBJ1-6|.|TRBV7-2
TGTGCCAGCAGCTTACAGGGGCTTACGGACTCACCCCTCCACTTT
CASSLQGLTDSPLHF
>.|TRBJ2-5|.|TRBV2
TGTGCCAGCAGTGATGGGTTTTCGGAGACCCAGTACTTC
CASSDGFSETQYF